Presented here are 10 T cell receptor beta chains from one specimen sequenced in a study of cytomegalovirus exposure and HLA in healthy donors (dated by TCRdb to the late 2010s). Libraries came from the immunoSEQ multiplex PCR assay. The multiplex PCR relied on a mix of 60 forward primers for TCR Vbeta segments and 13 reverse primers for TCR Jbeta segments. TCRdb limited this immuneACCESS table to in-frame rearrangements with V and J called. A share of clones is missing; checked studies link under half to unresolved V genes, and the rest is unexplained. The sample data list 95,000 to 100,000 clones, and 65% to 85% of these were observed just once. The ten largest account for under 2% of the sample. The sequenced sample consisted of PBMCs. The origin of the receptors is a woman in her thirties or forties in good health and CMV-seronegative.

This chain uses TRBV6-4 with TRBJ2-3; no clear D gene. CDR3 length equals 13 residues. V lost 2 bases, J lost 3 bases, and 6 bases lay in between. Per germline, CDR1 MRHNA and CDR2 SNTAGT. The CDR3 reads CASSDLPTDTQYF. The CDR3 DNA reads TGTGCCAGCAGTGACCTCCCGACAGATACGCAGTATTTT.

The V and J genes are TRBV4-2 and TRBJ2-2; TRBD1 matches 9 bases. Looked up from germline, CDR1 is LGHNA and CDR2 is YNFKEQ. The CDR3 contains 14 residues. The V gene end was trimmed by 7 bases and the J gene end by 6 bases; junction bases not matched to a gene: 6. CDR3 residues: CASTATGGPGELFF. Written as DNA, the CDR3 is TGTGCCAGCACCGCCACAGGGGGCCCCGGGGAGCTGTTTTTT.

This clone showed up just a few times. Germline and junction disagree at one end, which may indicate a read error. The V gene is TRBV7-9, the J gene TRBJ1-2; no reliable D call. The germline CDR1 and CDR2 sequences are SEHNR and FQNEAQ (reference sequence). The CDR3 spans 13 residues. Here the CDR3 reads CSSSLAVPQGYTF. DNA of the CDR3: TGTTCCAGCAGCTTAGCGGTACCCCAGGGCTACACCTTC.

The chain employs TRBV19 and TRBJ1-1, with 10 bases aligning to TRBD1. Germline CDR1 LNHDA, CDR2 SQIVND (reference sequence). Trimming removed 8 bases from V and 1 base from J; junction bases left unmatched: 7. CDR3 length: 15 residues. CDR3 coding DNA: TGTGCCAGTGCGCGGACAGGGGGAAGGAACACTGAAGCTTTCTTT. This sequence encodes CASARTGGRNTEAFF.

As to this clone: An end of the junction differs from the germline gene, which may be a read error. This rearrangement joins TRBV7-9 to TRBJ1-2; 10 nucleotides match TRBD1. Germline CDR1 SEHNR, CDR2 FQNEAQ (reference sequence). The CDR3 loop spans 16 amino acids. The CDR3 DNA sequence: TGTTCCAGCAGCCCGGCTGGACAGGGGGGTAACTATGGCTACACCTTC. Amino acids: CSSSPAGQGGNYGYTF.

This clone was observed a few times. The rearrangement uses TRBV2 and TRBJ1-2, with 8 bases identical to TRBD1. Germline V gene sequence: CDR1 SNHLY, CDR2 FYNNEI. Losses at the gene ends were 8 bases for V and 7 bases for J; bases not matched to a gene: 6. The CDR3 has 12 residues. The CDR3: CASDTTGVGYTF. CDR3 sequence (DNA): TGTGCCAGCGATACGACAGGGGTTGGCTACACCTTC. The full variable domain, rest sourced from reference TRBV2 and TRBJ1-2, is EPEVTQTPSHQVTQMGQEVILRCVPISNHLYFYWYRQILGQKVEFLVSFYNNEISEKSEIFDDQFSVERPDGSNFTLKIRSTKLEDSAMYFCASDTTGVGYTFGSGTRLTVV.

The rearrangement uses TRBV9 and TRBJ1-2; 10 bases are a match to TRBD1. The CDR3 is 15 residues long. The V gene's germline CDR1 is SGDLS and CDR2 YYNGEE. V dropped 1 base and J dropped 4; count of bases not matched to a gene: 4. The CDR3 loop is CASSVRGTGAYGYTF. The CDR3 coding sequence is TGTGCCAGCAGCGTAAGAGGGACAGGGGCCTATGGCTACACCTTC.

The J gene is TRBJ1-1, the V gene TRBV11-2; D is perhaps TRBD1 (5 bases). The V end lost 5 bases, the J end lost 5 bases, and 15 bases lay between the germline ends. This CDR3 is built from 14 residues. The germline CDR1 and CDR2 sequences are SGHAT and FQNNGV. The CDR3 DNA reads TGTGCCAGCAGCAGTACAGGATTTCGGACTGAAGCTTTCTTT. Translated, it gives CASSSTGFRTEAFF.

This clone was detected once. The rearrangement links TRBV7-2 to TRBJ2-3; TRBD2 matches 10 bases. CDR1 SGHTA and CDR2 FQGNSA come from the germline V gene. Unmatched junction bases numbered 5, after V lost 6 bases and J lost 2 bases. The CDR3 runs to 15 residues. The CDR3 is CASRRTSGDTDTQYF. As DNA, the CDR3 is TGTGCCAGCAGGCGGACTAGCGGAGACACAGATACGCAGTATTTT.

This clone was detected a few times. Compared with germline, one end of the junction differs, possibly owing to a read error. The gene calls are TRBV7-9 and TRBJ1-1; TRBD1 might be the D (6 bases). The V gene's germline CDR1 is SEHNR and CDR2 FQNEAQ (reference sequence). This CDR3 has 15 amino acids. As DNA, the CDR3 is TGTTCCAGCAGTCCACTTGACAGGCTTAACACTGAAGCTTTCTTT. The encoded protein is CSSSPLDRLNTEAFF.